The 2 T cell receptor beta chains below come from one sample, sequenced in a study of graft-versus-host responses after intestinal transplantation. The table came from immunoSEQ multiplex PCR; TCRdb's copy has only in-frame clones and leaves some out. The table has approximately 32,000 clones, about 95% seen once. Sample: PBMCs, taken 16 days after intestinal transplant. All receptors derive from a human patient who received an intestinal transplant, so some T cells may come from the graft donor.

The chain employs TRBV27 and TRBJ2-2; TRBD2 matches at 10 bases. Germline lookup yields CDR1 MNHEY and CDR2 SMNVEV (reference sequence). The ends lost 10 bases at V and 3 bases at J; junction bases unmatched: 17. This CDR3 has 18 amino acids. The DNA of the CDR3 is TGTGCCACTCGGAGGGGGACTAGCGATCCGACTTACACCGGGGAGCTGTTTTTT. Translating it yields CATRRGTSDPTYTGELFF.

The CDR3, as DNA: TGTGCCAGCAGTTCTAGGGCAGACAGCTTGTATGGCTACACCTTC. Translated: CASSSRADSLYGYTF. The chain combines TRBV27 with TRBJ1-2, with D possibly matching TRBD1 (5 bases). The germline CDR1 and CDR2 sequences are MNHEY and SMNVEV (reference sequence). This CDR3 region has 15 residues. V lost 4 bases and J 5 bases, leaving 17 bases between the germline ends.